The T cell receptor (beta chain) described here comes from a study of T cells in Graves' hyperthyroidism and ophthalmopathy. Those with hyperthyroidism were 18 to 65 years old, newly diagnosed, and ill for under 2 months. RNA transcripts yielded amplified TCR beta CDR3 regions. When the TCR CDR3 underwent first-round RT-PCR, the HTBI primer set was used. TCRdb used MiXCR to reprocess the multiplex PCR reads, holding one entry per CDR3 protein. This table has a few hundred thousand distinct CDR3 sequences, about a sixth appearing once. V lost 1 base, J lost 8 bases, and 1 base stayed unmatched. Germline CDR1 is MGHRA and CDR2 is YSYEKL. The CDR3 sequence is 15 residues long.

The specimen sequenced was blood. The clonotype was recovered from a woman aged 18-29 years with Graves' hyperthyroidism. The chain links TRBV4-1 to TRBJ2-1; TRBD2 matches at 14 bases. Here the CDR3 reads CASSQVGLAGDEQFF. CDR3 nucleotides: TGCGCCAGCAGCCAAGTGGGACTAGCGGGAGATGAGCAGTTCTTC.